The sequence of this T cell receptor (beta chain) was determined in a study of vaccination and CD4 T cells after COVID-19. Study-level information: Comprising six males and four females, the convalescent participants counted two Hispanic individuals among them. Post-diagnosis, post-COVID samples were collected after a median about 95 days, ranging 35 to 161. For post-vaccine samples, collection took place a median about 72 days after dose two, ranging from 14 to 241.

Sequence data for DNA of cultured CD4+ T cells were generated by the Oncomine TCR Beta short-read assay. TCRdb re-derived calls from the PCR reads in MiXCR, one entry per CDR3 protein. In the table there are approximately 17,000 distinct CDR3 sequences, roughly 60% of which are singletons. V lost 5 bases to trimming and J lost 9 bases, with 13 bases between them. CDR1 SGHTA and CDR2 FQGNSA come from the germline V gene. The CDR3 is 12 amino acids. Indicated treatment: roughly 10-day PBMC culture with coronavirus spike peptide pools or control peptides (ViraFEST assay). ViraFEST used peptide pools to expand antigen-specific T cells before TCR sequencing. Concerning this clonotype: Its antigen is undetermined.

The chain couples TRBV7-2 to TRBJ2-5; D is perhaps TRBD2 (5 bases). The sequenced sample was CD4+ T cells from blood, cultured in vitro, obtained before SARS-CoV-2 vaccination. The sequence was obtained from a human donor who had recovered from COVID-19. The CDR3 DNA is TGTGCCAGCAGCGAGGGCCGACGGGCCCAGTACTTC. It encodes CASSEGRRAQYF.